This is a list of T cell receptor beta chains from one sample in a study of T cell responses to AZD1222 COVID-19 vaccine. Clones were read by immunoSEQ multiplex PCR, and TCRdb kept only the in-frame ones, dropping some. The table has roughly 95,000 clones, approximately 90% seen once. The specimen comprised peripheral blood, sampled 28 days after the second AZD1222 dose. These receptors all stem from an adult who received the AZD1222 COVID-19 vaccine. CDR3s leave out the opening cysteine and the closing phenylalanine or tryptophan.

v_gene: TRBV2; j_gene: TRBJ1-3; CDR3aa: ASSQQGTGNTIY
v_gene: TRBV9; j_gene: TRBJ2-1; CDR3aa: ASSVGYRRSSYNEQF
v_gene: TRBV6-5; j_gene: TRBJ2-3; CDR3aa: ASRGLASTDTQY
v_gene: TRBV30; j_gene: TRBJ2-1; CDR3aa: AWSVSRTSGRGEQF
v_gene: TRBV4-2; j_gene: TRBJ1-1; CDR3aa: ASSQSGTGVGEAF
v_gene: TRBV7-2; j_gene: TRBJ2-3; CDR3aa: ASSLAELAGAPG
v_gene: TRBV5-1; j_gene: TRBJ1-1; CDR3aa: ASSLRQGDGTEAF
v_gene: TRBV7-6; j_gene: TRBJ1-5; CDR3aa: ASSLRFGGASNQPQH
v_gene: TRBV7-8; j_gene: TRBJ1-4; CDR3aa: ASSLVKTATNEKLF
v_gene: TRBV6-6; j_gene: TRBJ1-5; CDR3aa: ASSGGHRGNQPQH
v_gene: TRBV18; j_gene: TRBJ2-1; CDR3aa: ASSPMISDEQF
v_gene: TRBV14; j_gene: TRBJ1-2; CDR3aa: ASSRDPDGGYT
v_gene: TRBV5-1; j_gene: TRBJ2-7; CDR3aa: ASSLGPSTGTTTYEQY
v_gene: TRBV11-2; j_gene: TRBJ2-5; CDR3aa: ASTFNGQGRGVGETQY
v_gene: TRBV27; j_gene: TRBJ2-1; CDR3aa: ASSMGYNEQF
v_gene: TRBV5-1; j_gene: TRBJ1-4; CDR3aa: ASSLRGWDEKLF
v_gene: TRBV4-3; j_gene: TRBJ1-3; CDR3aa: ASSQGTGLSGNTIY
v_gene: TRBV6-1; j_gene: TRBJ1-1; CDR3aa: ASSARQGVTEAF
v_gene: TRBV6-1; j_gene: TRBJ2-7; CDR3aa: ASSESLSGAYYEQY
v_gene: TRBV19; j_gene: TRBJ2-1; CDR3aa: ASTQSGGAINEQF
v_gene: TRBV5-6; j_gene: TRBJ2-4; CDR3aa: ASSPRQGKNIQY
v_gene: TRBV7-9; j_gene: TRBJ2-5; CDR3aa: ASSPADRGSGETQY
v_gene: TRBV7-9; j_gene: TRBJ1-1; CDR3aa: ASSLAGPPEAF
v_gene: TRBV4-1; j_gene: TRBJ1-2; CDR3aa: ASSQAESIYGYT
v_gene: TRBV10-2; j_gene: TRBJ1-4; CDR3aa: ASSEYGPDEKLF
v_gene: TRBV3-1/TRBV3-2; j_gene: TRBJ1-5; CDR3aa: ASSQEVGQPQH
v_gene: TRBV12-3/TRBV12-4; j_gene: TRBJ2-1; CDR3aa: ASSRGTDEQF
v_gene: TRBV7-9; j_gene: TRBJ1-1; CDR3aa: ASRFGTGPSGTEAF
v_gene: TRBV11-3; j_gene: TRBJ1-5; CDR3aa: ASSWGPGGSNQPQH
v_gene: TRBV5-6; j_gene: TRBJ1-3; CDR3aa: ASSLVQGMGNTIY
v_gene: TRBV7-9; j_gene: TRBJ1-1; CDR3aa: ASNPQGLNTEAF
v_gene: TRBV5-1; j_gene: TRBJ1-1; CDR3aa: ASSLGASNTEAF
v_gene: TRBV7-2; j_gene: TRBJ2-1; CDR3aa: ASSSLAGVYNEQF
v_gene: TRBV7-8; j_gene: TRBJ1-4; CDR3aa: ASSLAAGKNEKLF
v_gene: TRBV7-9; j_gene: TRBJ1-2; CDR3aa: ASSLTGQGGYGYT
v_gene: TRBV7-3; j_gene: TRBJ2-7; CDR3aa: ASSSGTGDYEQY
v_gene: TRBV7-2; j_gene: TRBJ2-5; CDR3aa: ASSPVASAQETQY
v_gene: TRBV18; j_gene: TRBJ2-2; CDR3aa: ASSPGGTNTGELF
v_gene: TRBV18; j_gene: TRBJ2-5; CDR3aa: ASSLSLGASEETQY
v_gene: TRBV4-3; j_gene: TRBJ2-2; CDR3aa: ASSQGGLAQGGELF
v_gene: TRBV11-3; j_gene: TRBJ2-5; CDR3aa: ASSYQETQY